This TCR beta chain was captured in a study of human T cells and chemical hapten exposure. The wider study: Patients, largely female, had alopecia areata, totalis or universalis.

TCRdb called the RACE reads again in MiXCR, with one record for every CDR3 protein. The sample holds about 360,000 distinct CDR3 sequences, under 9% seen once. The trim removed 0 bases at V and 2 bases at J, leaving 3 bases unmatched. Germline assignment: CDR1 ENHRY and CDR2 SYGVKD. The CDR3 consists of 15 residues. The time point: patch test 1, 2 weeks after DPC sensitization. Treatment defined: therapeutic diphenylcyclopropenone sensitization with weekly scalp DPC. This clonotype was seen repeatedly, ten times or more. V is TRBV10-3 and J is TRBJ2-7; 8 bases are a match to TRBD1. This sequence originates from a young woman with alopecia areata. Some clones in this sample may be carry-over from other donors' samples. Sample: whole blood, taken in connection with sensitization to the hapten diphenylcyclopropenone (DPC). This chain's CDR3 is CAISESPDRAYEQYF. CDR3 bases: TGTGCCATCAGTGAGTCTCCGGACAGGGCCTACGAGCAGTACTTC.